This T cell receptor beta chain was identified during a study of PD-1 blockade in classical Hodgkin lymphoma. Assay used: immunoSEQ multiplex PCR; TCRdb lists only in-frame clones, some missing. The table has 110,000 or so clones, more than 70% seen once. Looked up from germline, CDR1 is MNHEY and CDR2 is SMNVEV (reference sequence). The CDR3 has 14 amino acids. The trim removed 3 bases at V and 3 bases at J, leaving 2 bases unmatched. Time point: cycle 4 day 1 (C4D1), after more than five weeks of nivolumab. Each and every patient relapsed after autologous stem cell transplantation, and patients got differing brentuximab vedotin exposure.

This clonotype originated in a human donor with classical Hodgkin lymphoma. Material: peripheral blood mononuclear cells (PBMCs), obtained before the fourth cycle of nivolumab. The rearrangement links TRBV27 to TRBJ2-1; 7 bases are shared with TRBD1. CDR3 loop: CASSLGDSYNEQFF. Written as DNA, the CDR3 is TGTGCCAGCAGTTTGGGGGACAGCTACAATGAGCAGTTCTTC.